These 4 T cell receptor beta chains were all obtained from the same sample, sequenced in a study of blood T cell repertoires in COVID-19. Measured with immunoSEQ multiplex PCR; TCRdb has only the in-frame clones, and not every one. Of some 37,000 clones listed, 81% are singletons. Sequenced input: peripheral blood. Receptor source: a man of 80 years or more with active or convalescent COVID-19.

This sequence joins TRBV19 and TRBJ2-1; 13 bases agree with TRBD2. The germline CDR1 and CDR2 sequences are LNHDA and SQIVND (reference sequence). The V gene end was trimmed by 4 bases and the J gene end by 10 bases; junction bases not matched to a gene: 7. CDR3 size: 15 residues. In nucleotides, the CDR3 is TGTGCCAGTAGTACCTGGACTAGCGGGAGTTCAGAGCAGTTCTTC. Encoded protein: CASSTWTSGSSEQFF.

The chain combines TRBV5-4 with TRBJ2-1; TRBD2 matches at 8 bases. V was pared by 4 bases and J by 6 bases, with 12 bases of the junction left unmatched. Germline V gives CDR1 SGHNT, CDR2 YYREEE (reference sequence). The CDR3 is 16 residues long. The chain's CDR3 is CASSPISGGRINEQFF. The CDR3 region has the DNA TGTGCCAGCAGCCCTATATCGGGGGGGCGGATCAATGAGCAGTTCTTC.

The chain is built from TRBV7-2 and TRBJ2-5, with 11 bases fitting TRBD2. CDR1 and CDR2 (germline): SGHTA, FQGNSA. Germline trimming cut 5 bases from V and 5 bases from J; bases unmatched to any gene: 10. The CDR3 covers 16 residues. The CDR3 DNA sequence: TGTGCCAGCAGCCGGCTAGCGGGAGGATCCAGGGAGACCCAGTACTTC. Its translation: CASSRLAGGSRETQYF.

The genes are TRBV11-1 and TRBJ2-3, with 10 bases fitting TRBD2. V shed 5 bases and J 2 bases; nucleotides not matched to a gene: 7. Per the germline V gene, CDR1 is SGHAT and CDR2 is FQDESV (reference sequence). The CDR3 length is 16 residues. Written as DNA, the CDR3 is TGTGCCAGCAGCCCCCGAAGCGGGGGGGCCACAGATACGCAGTATTTT. It encodes CASSPRSGGATDTQYF.